This entry describes one T cell receptor (beta chain). Its antigen is unknown. The CDR3 consists of 15 residues. Per germline, CDR1 MNHEY and CDR2 SMNVEV (reference sequence). The data originate from a study of T cells expressing NK-cell markers. Overall study findings and caveats: More than 5 donors carried dominant NKG2C+ clonotypes that made up about 1.0-7.0% of their CD8+ T cells.

TCRdb re-analyzed the 5' RACE reads; it lists each CDR3 protein once, without DNA. This sample contains 400,000 to 550,000 distinct CDR3 sequences. The chain joins TRBV27 to TRBJ2-3; TCRdb's assignment of TRBD2 cannot be checked, as there is no DNA. This TCR came from a woman between 18 and 70 years old in good health. The source material was blood T cells: a sorted CD56 or NKG2C T cell subset, CD4+ or CD8+ T cells, or bulk PBMC T cells (not recorded which). CDR3 region: CASSRLAGETDTQYF.